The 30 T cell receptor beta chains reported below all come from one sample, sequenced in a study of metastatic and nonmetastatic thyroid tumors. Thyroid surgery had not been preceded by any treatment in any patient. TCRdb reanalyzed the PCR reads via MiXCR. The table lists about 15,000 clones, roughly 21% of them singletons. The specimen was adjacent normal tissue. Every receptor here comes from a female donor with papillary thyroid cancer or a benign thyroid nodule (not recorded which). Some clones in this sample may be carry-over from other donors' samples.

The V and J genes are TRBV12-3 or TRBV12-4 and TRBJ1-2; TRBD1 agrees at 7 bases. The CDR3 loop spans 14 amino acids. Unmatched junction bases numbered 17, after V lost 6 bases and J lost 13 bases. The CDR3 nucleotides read TGTGCCAGCAGCCCTAGGGACAGACTCTATGTCTGCACCTTC. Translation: CASSPRDRLYVCTF.

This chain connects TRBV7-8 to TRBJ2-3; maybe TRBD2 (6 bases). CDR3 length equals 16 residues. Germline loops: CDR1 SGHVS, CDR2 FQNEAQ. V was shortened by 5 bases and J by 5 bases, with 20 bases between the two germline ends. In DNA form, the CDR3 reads TGTGCCAGCAGCCTATTTATAGGACTACCCGAAGATACGCAGTATTTT. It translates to CASSLFIGLPEDTQYF.

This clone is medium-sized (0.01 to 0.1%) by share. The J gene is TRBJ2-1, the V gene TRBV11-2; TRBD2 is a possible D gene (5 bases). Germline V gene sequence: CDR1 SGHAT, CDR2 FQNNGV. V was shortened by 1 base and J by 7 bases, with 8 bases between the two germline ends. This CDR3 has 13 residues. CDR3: CASSLVGVNEQFF. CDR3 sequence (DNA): TGTGCCAGCAGCTTAGTCGGGGTGAATGAGCAGTTCTTC.

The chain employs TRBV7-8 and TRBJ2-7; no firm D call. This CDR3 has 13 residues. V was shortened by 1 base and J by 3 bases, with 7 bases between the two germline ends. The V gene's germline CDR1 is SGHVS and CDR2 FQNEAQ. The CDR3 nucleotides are TGTGCCAGCAGCTTAGACGGAAACTACGAGCAGTACTTC. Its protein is CASSLDGNYEQYF.

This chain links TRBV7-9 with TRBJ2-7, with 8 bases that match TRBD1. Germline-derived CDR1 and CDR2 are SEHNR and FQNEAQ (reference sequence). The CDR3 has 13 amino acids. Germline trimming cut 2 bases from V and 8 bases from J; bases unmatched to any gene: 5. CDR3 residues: CASSLSGQGQQYF. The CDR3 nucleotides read TGTGCCAGCAGCTTATCCGGACAGGGTCAGCAGTACTTC.

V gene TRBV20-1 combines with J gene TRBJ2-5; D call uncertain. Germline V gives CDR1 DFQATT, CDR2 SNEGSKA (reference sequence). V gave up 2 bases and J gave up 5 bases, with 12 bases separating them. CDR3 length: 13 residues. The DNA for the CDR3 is TGCAGTGCTAGAAATACCTTTGATGAGACCCAGTACTTC. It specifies CSARNTFDETQYF.

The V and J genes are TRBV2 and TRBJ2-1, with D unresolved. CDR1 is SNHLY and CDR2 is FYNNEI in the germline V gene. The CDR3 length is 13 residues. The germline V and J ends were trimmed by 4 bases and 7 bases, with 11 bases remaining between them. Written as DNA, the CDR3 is TGTGCCAGCAGTGGGAGCGCCTTAAATGAGCAGTTCTTC. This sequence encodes CASSGSALNEQFF.

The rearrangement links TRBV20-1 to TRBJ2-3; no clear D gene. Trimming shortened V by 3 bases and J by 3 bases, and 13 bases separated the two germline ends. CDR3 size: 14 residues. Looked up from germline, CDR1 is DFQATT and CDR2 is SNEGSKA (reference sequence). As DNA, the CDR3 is TGCAGTGCTAGCATCGCGGATGGGACAGATACGCAGTATTTT. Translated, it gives CSASIADGTDTQYF.

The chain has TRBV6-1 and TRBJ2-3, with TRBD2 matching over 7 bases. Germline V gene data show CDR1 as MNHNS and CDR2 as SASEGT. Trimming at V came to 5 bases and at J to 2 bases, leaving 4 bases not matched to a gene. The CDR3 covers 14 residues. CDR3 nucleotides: TGTGCCAGCAGTTCCGGGAGGCTCACAGATACGCAGTATTTT. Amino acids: CASSSGRLTDTQYF.

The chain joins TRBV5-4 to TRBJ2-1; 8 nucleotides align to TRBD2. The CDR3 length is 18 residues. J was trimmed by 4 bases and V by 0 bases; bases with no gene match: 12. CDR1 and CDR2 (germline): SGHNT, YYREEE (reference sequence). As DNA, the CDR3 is TGTGCCAGCAGCTTGGAGTTGGGAGCGGGAGCGGGGTACAATGAGCAGTTCTTC. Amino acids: CASSLELGAGAGYNEQFF.

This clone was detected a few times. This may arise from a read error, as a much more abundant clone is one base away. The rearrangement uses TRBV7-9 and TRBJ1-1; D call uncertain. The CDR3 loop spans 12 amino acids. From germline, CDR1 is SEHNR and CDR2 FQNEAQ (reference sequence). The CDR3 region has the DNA TGTGCCAGCATCTTAGCGGGCAATGAAGCTTTCTTT. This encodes CASILAGNEAFF.

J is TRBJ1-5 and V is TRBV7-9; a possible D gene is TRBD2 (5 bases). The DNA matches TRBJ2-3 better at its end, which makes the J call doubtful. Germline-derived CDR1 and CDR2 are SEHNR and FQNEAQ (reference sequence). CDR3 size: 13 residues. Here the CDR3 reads CALSLGGRDPQYF. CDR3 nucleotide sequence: TGTGCCCTCAGCTTAGGAGGCAGAGATCCCCAGTATTTT.

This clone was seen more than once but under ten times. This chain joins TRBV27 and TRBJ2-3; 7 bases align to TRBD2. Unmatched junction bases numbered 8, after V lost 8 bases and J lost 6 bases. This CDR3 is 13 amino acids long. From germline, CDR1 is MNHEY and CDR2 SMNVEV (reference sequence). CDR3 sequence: CASWTRNTDTQYF. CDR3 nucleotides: TGTGCCAGCTGGACTAGAAACACGGATACGCAGTATTTT.

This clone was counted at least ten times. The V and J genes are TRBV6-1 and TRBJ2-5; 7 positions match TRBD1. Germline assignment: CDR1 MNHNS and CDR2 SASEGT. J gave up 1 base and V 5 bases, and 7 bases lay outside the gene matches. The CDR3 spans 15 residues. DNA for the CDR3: TGTGCCAGCAGTAGGCACCGGGACAGCCAAGAGACCCAGTACTTC. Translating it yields CASSRHRDSQETQYF.

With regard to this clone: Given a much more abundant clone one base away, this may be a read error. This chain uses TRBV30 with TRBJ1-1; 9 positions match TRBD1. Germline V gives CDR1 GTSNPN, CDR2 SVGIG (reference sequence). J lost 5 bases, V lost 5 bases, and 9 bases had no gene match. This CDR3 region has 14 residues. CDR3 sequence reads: CAWDFGTGQTEAFF. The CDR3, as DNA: TGTGCCTGGGACTTTGGGACAGGGCAAACTGAAGCTTTCTTT.

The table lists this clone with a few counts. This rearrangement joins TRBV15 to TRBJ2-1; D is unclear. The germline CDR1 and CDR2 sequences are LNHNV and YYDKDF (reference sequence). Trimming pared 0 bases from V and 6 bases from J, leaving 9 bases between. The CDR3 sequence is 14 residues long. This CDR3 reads CATSRDLRVNEQFF. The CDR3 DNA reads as TGTGCCACCAGCAGAGATTTACGTGTCAATGAGCAGTTCTTC.

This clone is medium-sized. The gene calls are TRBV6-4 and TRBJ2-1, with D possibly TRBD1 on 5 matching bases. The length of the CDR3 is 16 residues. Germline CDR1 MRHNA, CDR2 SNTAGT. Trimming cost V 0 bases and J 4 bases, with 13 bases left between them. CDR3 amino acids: CASSDSRRGRYNEQFF. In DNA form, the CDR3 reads TGTGCCAGCAGTGACTCGCGTAGGGGAAGATACAATGAGCAGTTCTTC.

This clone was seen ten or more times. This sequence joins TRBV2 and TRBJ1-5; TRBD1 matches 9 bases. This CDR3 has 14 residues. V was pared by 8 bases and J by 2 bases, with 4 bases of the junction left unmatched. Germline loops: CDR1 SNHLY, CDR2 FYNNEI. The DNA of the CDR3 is TGTGCCAGCGCCGGGACAGGGCGCAATCAGCCCCAGCATTTT. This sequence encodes CASAGTGRNQPQHF.

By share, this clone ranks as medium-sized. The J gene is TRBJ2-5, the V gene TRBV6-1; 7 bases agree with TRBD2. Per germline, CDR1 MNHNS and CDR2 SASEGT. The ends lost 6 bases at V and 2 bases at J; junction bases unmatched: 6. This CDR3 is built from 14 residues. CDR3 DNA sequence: TGTGCCAGCAGGGAGCTAGCGGAACAAGAGACCCAGTACTTC. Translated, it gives CASRELAEQETQYF.

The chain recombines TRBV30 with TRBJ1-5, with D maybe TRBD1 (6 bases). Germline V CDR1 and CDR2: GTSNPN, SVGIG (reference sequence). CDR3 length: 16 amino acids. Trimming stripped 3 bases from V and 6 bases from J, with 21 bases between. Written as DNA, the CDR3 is TGTGCCTGGAGCGAAGGGACGGGGGGCGGCTGTCAGCCCCAGCATTTT. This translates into CAWSEGTGGGCQPQHF.

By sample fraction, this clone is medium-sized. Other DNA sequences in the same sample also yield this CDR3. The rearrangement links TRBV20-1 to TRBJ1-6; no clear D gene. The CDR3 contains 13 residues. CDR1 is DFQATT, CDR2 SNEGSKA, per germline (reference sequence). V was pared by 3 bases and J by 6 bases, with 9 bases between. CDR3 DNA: TGCAGTGCTAGGAGGGAAATTAATTCACCCCTCCACTTT. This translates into CSARREINSPLHF.

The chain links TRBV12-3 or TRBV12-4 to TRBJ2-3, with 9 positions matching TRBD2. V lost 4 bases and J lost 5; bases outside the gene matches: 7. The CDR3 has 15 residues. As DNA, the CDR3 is TGTGCCAGCAGTTGGGGCGGGGGGGCCGGAGATACGCAGTATTTT. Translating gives CASSWGGGAGDTQYF.

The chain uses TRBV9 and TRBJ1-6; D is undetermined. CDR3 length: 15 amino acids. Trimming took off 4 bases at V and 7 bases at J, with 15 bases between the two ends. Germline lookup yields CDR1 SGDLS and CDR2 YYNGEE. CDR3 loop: CASSREGSGNSPLHF. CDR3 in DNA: TGTGCCAGCAGCCGGGAGGGCAGCGGGAATTCACCCCTCCACTTT.

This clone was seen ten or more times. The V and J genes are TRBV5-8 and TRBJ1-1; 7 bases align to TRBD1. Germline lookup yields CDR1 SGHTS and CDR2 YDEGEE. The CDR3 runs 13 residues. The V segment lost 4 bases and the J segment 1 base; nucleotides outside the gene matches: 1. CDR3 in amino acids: CASSRTGNTEAFF. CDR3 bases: TGTGCCAGCAGCCGGACAGGGAACACTGAAGCTTTCTTT.

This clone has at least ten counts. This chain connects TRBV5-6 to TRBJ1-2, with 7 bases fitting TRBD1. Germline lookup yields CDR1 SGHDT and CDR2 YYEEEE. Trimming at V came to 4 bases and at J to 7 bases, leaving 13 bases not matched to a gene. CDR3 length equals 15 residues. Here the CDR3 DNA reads TGTGCCAGCAGCCAGCGGAGGAGACAGGGTGCTGGCTACACCTTC. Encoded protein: CASSQRRRQGAGYTF. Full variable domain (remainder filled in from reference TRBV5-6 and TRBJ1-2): DAGVTQSPTHLIKTRGQQVTLRCSPKSGHDTVSWYQQALGQGPQFIFQYYEEEERQRGNFPDRFSGHQFPNYSSELNVNALLLGDSALYLCASSQRRRQGAGYTFGSGTRLTVV.

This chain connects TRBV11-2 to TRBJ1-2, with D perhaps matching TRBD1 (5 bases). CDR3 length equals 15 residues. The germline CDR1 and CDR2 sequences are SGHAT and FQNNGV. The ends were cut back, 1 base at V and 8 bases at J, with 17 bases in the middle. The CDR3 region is CASSLGRQFWGGYTF. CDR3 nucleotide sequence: TGTGCCAGCAGCTTAGGCAGACAGTTCTGGGGCGGCTACACCTTC.

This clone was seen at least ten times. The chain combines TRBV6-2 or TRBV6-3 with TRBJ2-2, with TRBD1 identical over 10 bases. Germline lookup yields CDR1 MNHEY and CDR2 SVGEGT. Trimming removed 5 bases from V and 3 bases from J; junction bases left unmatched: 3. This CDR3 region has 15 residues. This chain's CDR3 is CASSAGQGDTGELFF. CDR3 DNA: TGTGCCAGCAGTGCTGGACAGGGGGACACCGGGGAGCTGTTTTTT.

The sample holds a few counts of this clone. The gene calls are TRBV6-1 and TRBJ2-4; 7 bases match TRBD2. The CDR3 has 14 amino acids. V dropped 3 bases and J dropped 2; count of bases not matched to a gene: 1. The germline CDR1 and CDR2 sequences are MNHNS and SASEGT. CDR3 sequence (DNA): TGTGCCAGCAGTGAGGGGGGGTCCAAAAACATTCAGTACTTC. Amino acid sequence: CASSEGGSKNIQYF.

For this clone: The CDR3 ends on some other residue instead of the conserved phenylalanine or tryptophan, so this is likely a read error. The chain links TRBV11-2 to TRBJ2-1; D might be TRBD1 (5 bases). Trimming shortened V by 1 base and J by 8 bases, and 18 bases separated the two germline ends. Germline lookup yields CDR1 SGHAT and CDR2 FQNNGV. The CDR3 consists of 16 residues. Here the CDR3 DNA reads TGTGCCAGCAGCTTAGTTTTGCCAGGGTTGAATTATGAGCAGTTCTCC. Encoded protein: CASSLVLPGLNYEQFS.

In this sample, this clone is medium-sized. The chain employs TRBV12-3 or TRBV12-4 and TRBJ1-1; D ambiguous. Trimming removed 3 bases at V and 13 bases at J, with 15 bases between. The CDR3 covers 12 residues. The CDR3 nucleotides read TGTGCCAGCAGTTTGGGCCGGGCAATGGTTTTCTTT. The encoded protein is CASSLGRAMVFF.